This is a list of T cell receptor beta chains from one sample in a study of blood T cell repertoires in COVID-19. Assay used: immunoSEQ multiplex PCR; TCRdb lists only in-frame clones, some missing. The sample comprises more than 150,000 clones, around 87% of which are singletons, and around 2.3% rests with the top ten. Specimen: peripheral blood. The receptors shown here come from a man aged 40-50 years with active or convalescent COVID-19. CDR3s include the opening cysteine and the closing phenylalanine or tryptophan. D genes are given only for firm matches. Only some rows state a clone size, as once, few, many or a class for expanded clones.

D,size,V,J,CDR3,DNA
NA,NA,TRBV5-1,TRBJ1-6,CASSLDAAEGSPLHF,TGCGCCAGCAGCTTGGATGCCGCCGAGGGTTCACCCCTCCACTTT
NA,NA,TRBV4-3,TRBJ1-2,CASSQGQRPADYTF,TGCGCCAGCAGCCAAGGTCAGCGCCCCGCCGACTACACCTTC
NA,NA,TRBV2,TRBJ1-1,CASSEDLTAKAFF,TGTGCCAGCAGTGAGGATTTGACAGCGAAAGCTTTCTTT
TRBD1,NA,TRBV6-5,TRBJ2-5,CASSHPGQGLETQYF,TGTGCCAGCAGCCACCCGGGACAGGGTTTGGAGACCCAGTACTTC
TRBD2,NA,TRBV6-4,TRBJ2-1,CASSPRLAGENEQFF,TGTGCCAGCAGCCCAAGACTAGCGGGGGAAAATGAGCAGTTCTTC
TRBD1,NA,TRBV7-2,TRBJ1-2,CASSYGTVYGYTF,TGTGCCAGCAGCTACGGGACAGTCTATGGCTACACCTTC
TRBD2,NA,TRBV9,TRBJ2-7,CASSVGVASGAYEQYF,TGTGCCAGCAGCGTAGGGGTAGCTAGCGGGGCCTACGAGCAGTACTTC
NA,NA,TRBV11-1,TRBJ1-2,CASSFDRTASYGYTF,TGTGCCAGCAGCTTCGACCGGACAGCTTCCTATGGCTACACCTTC
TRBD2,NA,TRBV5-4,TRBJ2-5,CASSLVGGDLGEETQYF,TGTGCCAGCAGCTTGGTTGGGGGGGATCTAGGGGAGGAGACCCAGTACTTC
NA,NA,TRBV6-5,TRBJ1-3,CASSPAVGSGNTIYF,TGTGCCAGCAGCCCCGCGGTGGGCTCTGGAAACACCATATATTTT
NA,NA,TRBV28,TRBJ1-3,CASRSTSGNTIYF,TGTGCCAGCCGAAGTACGAGTGGAAACACCATATATTTT
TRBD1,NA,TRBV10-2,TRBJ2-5,CASSGTGGAGETQYF,TGCGCCAGCAGTGGGACAGGGGGCGCGGGCGAGACCCAGTACTTC
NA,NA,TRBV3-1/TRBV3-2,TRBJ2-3,CASSQDRDTQYF,TGTGCCAGCAGCCAAGATCGAGATACGCAGTATTTT
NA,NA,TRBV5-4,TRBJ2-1,CASSFRNYNEQFF,TGTGCCAGCAGCTTCAGAAACTACAATGAGCAGTTCTTC
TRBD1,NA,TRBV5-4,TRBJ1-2,CASSPGQGASYGYTF,TGTGCCAGCAGCCCTGGACAGGGGGCCAGCTATGGCTACACCTTC
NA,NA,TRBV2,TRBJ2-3,CAKASRGADTQYF,TGTGCCAAAGCCTCCAGGGGGGCGGATACGCAGTATTTT
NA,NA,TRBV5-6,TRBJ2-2,CASSLATGELFF,TGTGCCAGCAGCTTGGCTACCGGGGAGCTGTTTTTT
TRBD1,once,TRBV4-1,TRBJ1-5,CASSPTGVSNQPQHF,TGCGCCAGCAGCCCGACAGGGGTTAGCAATCAGCCCCAGCATTTT
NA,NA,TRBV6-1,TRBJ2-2,CASSELFGSGELFF,TGTGCCAGCAGTGAACTATTCGGGTCGGGGGAGCTGTTTTTT
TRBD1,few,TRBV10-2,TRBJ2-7,CAIQPGQGPDEQYF,TGCGCCATCCAACCGGGACAGGGACCGGACGAGCAGTACTTC
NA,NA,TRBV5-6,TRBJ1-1,CASSLAWGRRHTEAFF,TGTGCCAGCAGCTTGGCCTGGGGGCGGAGACACACTGAAGCTTTCTTT
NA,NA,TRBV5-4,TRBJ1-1,CASSLEVGGVGTEAFF,TGTGCCAGCAGCTTGGAGGTGGGGGGTGTCGGCACTGAAGCTTTCTTT
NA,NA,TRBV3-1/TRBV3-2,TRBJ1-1,CASSQAPRNTEAFF,TGTGCCAGCAGCCAAGCTCCGCGGAACACTGAAGCTTTCTTT
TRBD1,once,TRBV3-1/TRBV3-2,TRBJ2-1,CASTRDRGYEQFF,TGTGCCAGCACCCGGGACAGGGGGTATGAGCAGTTCTTC
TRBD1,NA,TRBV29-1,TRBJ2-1,CSAQGTGSNYNEQFF,TGCAGCGCCCAGGGGACAGGGAGCAACTACAATGAGCAGTTCTTC
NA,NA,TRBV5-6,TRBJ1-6,CASSLAAGSGSSPLHF,TGTGCCAGCAGCTTGGCTGCGGGGTCCGGTAGCTCACCCCTCCACTTT